The next 4 T cell receptor beta chains were all read from a single sample in a study of T cell changes during pregnancy in multiple sclerosis. Generated by immunoSEQ multiplex PCR, the TCRdb table keeps only in-frame clones and is missing some. The sample gives over 30,000 clones, around 90% of which show up once; roughly 3.5% is in the top ten. The sample consisted of CD8+ T cells from peripheral blood mononuclear cells, taken in the third trimester of pregnancy. The receptor source for this set is a female donor with multiple sclerosis, enrolled in a pregnancy study.

The genes are TRBV5-6 and TRBJ2-3; D may be TRBD1 (5 bases). Trimming stripped 0 bases from V and 0 bases from J, with 17 bases between. The CDR3 length is 18 residues. Germline-derived CDR1 and CDR2 are SGHDT and YYEEEE. The CDR3 here is CASSLEFQGTASTDTQYF. The CDR3 nucleotides are TGTGCCAGCAGCTTGGAGTTCCAGGGAACCGCTAGCACAGATACGCAGTATTTT. The full variable domain, rest sourced from reference TRBV5-6 and TRBJ2-3, is DAGVTQSPTHLIKTRGQQVTLRCSPKSGHDTVSWYQQALGQGPQFIFQYYEEEERQRGNFPDRFSGHQFPNYSSELNVNALLLGDSALYLCASSLEFQGTASTDTQYFGPGTRLTVL.

The chain has TRBV6-5 and TRBJ2-2; D remains unclear. The CDR3 totals 11 residues. Germline V gene data show CDR1 as MNHEY and CDR2 as SVGAGI. The V end lost 6 bases, the J end lost 7 bases, and 6 bases lay between the germline ends. CDR3 region: CASSSNGELFF. The CDR3 DNA reads as TGTGCCAGCAGCAGTAACGGGGAGCTGTTTTTT.

This clone showed up just a few times. The rearrangement links TRBV7-3 to TRBJ1-5, with no clear D. CDR1 and CDR2 (germline): SGHTA, FQGTGA. V dropped 1 base and J dropped 0 bases, with 7 bases sitting between them. This CDR3 is 15 amino acids long. The CDR3 is CASSLNGDSNQPQHF. CDR3 bases: TGTGCCAGCAGCTTAAACGGGGATAGCAATCAGCCCCAGCATTTT.

V and J are TRBV27 and TRBJ2-7; D gene uncertain. Germline lookup yields CDR1 MNHEY and CDR2 SMNVEV (reference sequence). The V end lost 0 bases, the J end lost 5 bases, and 20 bases lay between the germline ends. There are 17 residues in the CDR3. The DNA for the CDR3 is TGTGCCAGCAGTTTATCAAGTGCGGCAGCTACCATCGACGAGCAGTACTTC. It specifies CASSLSSAAATIDEQYF.